The T cell receptor (beta chain) under discussion was sequenced for a study of shared clonotypes between healthy human individuals. Study information: Donors were a couple of women and three men aged 18 to 49. Study observations and caveats: Sequencing depth was a factor that was expected to affect clonotype sharing among donors.

As concerns this clone: Its specificity is not known.

Researchers drew on about 94 million PBMCs for genomic DNA from unsorted samples. V trimming: 3 bases; J trimming: 8 bases; junction bases outside the gene matches: 6. The germline gives CDR1 SQVTM, CDR2 ANQGSEA. The CDR3 covers 13 residues. Sequenced by immunoSEQ multiplex PCR; TCRdb stores in-frame clones only, minus some. The data hold approximately 480,000 clones, with around 79% observed a single time. The sample comprised PBMCs. This chain uses TRBV29-1 with TRBJ1-1; TRBD1 agrees at 10 bases. This receptor was taken from a woman aged 40 to 50 in good health. Some clones in this sample may be carry-over from other donors' samples. CDR3 sequence: CSVDVGQGGEAFF. Written as DNA, the CDR3 is TGCAGCGTTGATGTAGGACAGGGGGGGGAAGCTTTCTTT.